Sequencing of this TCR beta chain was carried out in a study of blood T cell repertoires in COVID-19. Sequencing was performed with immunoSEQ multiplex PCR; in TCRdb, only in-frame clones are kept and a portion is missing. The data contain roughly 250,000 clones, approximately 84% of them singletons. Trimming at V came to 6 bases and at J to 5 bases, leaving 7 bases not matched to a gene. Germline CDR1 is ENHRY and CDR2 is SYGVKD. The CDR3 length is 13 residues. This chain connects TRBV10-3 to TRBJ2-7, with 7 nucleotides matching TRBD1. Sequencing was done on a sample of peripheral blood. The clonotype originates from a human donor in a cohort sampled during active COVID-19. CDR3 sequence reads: CAIRGTEVNEQYF. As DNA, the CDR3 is TGTGCCATCAGAGGGACAGAGGTCAACGAGCAGTACTTC.